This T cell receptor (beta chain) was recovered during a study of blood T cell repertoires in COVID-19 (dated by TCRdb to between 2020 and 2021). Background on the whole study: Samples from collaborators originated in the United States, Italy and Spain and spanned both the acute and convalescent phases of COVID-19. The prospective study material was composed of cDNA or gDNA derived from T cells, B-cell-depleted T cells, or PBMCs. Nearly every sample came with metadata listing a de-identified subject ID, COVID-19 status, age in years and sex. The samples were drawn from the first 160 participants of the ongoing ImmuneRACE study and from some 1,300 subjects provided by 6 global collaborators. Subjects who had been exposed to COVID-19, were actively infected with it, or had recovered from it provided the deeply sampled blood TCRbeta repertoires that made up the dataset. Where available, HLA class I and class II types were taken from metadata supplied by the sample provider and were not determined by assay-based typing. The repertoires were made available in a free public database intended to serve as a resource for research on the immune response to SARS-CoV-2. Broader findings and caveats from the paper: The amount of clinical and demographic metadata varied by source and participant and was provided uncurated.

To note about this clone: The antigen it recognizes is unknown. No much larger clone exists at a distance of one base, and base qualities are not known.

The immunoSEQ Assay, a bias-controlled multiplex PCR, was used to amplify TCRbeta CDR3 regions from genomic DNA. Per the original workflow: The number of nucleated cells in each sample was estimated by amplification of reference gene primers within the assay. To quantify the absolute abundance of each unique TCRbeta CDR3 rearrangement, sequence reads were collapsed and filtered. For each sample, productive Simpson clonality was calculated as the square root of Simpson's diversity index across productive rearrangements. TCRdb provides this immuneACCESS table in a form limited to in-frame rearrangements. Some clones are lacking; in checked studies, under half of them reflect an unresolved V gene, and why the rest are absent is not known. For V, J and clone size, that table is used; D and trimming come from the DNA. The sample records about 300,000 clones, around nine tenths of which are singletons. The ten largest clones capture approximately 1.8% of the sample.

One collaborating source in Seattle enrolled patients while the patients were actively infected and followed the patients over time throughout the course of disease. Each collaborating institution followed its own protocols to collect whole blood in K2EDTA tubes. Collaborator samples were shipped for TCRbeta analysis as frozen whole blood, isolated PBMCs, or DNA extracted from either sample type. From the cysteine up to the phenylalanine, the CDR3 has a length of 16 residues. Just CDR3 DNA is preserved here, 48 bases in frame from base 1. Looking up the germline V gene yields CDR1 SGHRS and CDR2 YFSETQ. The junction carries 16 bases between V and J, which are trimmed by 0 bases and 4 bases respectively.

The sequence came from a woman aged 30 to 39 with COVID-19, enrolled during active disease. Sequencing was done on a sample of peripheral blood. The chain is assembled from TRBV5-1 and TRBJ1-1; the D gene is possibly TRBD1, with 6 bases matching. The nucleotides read TGCGCCAGCAGCTTGGAAGGGGGTTGGCTGAGCACTGAAGCTTTCTTT. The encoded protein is CASSLEGGWLSTEAFF.